The 4 T cell receptor beta chains presented below share a single source sample, sequenced in a study of blood T cell repertoires in COVID-19. Generated by immunoSEQ multiplex PCR, the TCRdb table keeps only in-frame clones and is missing some. The data contain just over 250,000 clones, around 86% of them singletons. The source material was peripheral blood. Source of these receptors: a middle-aged man who had recovered from COVID-19.

V usage is TRBV18 and J usage is TRBJ1-4, with D perhaps matching TRBD1 (5 bases). V was cut by 3 bases and J by 5 bases, with 16 bases left in between. The V gene's germline CDR1 is KGHSH and CDR2 LQKENI. This CDR3 is 16 amino acids long. The CDR3 bases are TGTGCCAGCTCACCCCCGGCAGGGAGGAAGAATGAAAAACTGTTTTTT. Protein sequence: CASSPPAGRKNEKLFF.

This CDR3 is CASSPRGLALNTGELFF. For the CDR3, the DNA is TGTGCCAGCAGCCCCCGGGGACTAGCCCTGAACACCGGGGAGCTGTTTTTT. This chain connects TRBV9 to TRBJ2-2; 9 bases align to TRBD2. CDR3 length: 17 residues. Germline V lookup: CDR1 SGDLS, CDR2 YYNGEE. V was pared by 4 bases and J by 1 base, with 8 bases of the junction left unmatched.

This rearrangement joins TRBV29-1 to TRBJ2-7; 9 nucleotides align to TRBD1. This CDR3 has 13 amino acids. Trimming removed 7 bases from V and 1 base from J; junction bases left unmatched: 5. CDR1 and CDR2 (germline): SQVTM, ANQGSEA. CDR3 in amino acids: CSASGTGSYEQYF. CDR3 DNA: TGCAGCGCCTCCGGGACAGGGTCCTACGAGCAGTACTTC.

In nucleotides, the CDR3 is TGTGCCAGCAGTCGTACAGGGGACTATGGCTACACCTTC. Its protein product is CASSRTGDYGYTF. The J gene is TRBJ1-2, the V gene TRBV7-9; 7 positions match TRBD1. The CDR3 loop spans 13 amino acids. After removal of 6 bases from V and 3 bases from J, the junction contained 4 bases not matched to a gene. CDR1 is SEHNR, CDR2 FQNEAQ, per germline (reference sequence). The full variable domain, completed using reference TRBV7-9 and TRBJ1-2, is DTGVSQNPRHKITKRGQNVTFRCDPISEHNRLYWYRQTLGQGPEFLTYFQNEAQLEKSRLLSDRFSAERPKGSFSTLEIQRTEQGDSAMYLCASSRTGDYGYTFGSGTRLTVV.